The subject of this entry is one TCR beta chain. No antigen is known for it. The sample belongs to a study of cytomegalovirus exposure and HLA in healthy donors. Study observations and caveats: Associated with cytomegalovirus, according to the listing, were fewer than 200 TCR beta chains. Most likely, a cluster of highly shared sequence variants arose as a sequencing artifact.

With 3 bases clipped from V and 7 bases from J, the junction kept 14 bases outside the gene matches. The CDR3 is made up of 16 amino acids. CDR1 LNHNV and CDR2 YYDKDF come from the germline V gene (reference sequence). The PCR made use of 60 Vbeta and 13 Jbeta primers. The protocol was immunoSEQ multiplex PCR, while the TCRdb copy is restricted to in-frame clones and leaves out a portion. The table lists approximately 120,000 clones, roughly four fifths of them singletons, with about 12% in the top ten. Sequencing was carried out using PBMCs. The clonotype comes from a woman aged 60 to 75 in good health and CMV-seropositive. The chain links TRBV15 to TRBJ2-5, with 7 bases that match TRBD2. The CDR3 coding sequence is TGTGCCACCAGCAGGGGGGGGGAGGTCGGGGTCGGGACCCAGTACTTC. This encodes CATSRGGEVGVGTQYF.